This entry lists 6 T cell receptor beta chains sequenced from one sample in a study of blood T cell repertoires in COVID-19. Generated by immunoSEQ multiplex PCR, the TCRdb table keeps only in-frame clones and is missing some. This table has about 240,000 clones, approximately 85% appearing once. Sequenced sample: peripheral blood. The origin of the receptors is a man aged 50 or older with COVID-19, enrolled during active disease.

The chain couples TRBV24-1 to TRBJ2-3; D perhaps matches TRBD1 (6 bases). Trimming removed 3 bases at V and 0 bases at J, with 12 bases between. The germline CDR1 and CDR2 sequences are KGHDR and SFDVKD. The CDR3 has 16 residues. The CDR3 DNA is TGTGCCACCAGTGATCCGACAGGCCTTAGCACAGATACGCAGTATTTT. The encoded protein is CATSDPTGLSTDTQYF.

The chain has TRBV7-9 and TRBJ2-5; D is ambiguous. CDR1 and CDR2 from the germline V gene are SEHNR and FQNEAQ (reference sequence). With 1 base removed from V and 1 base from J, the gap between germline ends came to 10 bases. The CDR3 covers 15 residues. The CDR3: CASSLDAVSQETQYF. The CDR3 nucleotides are TGTGCCAGCAGCTTAGATGCGGTGAGCCAAGAGACCCAGTACTTC. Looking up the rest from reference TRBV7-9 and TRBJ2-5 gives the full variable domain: DTGVSQNPRHKITKRGQNVTFRCDPISEHNRLYWYRQTLGQGPEFLTYFQNEAQLEKSRLLSDRFSAERPKGSFSTLEIQRTEQGDSAMYLCASSLDAVSQETQYFGPGTRLLVL.

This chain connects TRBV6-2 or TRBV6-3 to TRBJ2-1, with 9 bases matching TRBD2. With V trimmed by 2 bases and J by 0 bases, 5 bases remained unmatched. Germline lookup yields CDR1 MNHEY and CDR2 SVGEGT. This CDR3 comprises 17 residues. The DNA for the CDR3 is TGTGCCAGCAGTTACCGGCGCGGGGGGGCCTCCTACAATGAGCAGTTCTTC. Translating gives CASSYRRGGASYNEQFF.

CDR3: CASRLTTEPPGQHTEAFF. The CDR3 coding sequence is TGTGCCAGCAGACTTACCACCGAACCCCCGGGACAGCACACTGAAGCTTTCTTT. This sequence joins TRBV9 and TRBJ1-1, with 7 positions matching TRBD1. Germline lookup yields CDR1 SGDLS and CDR2 YYNGEE. This CDR3 region has 18 residues. With V trimmed by 5 bases and J by 3 bases, 19 bases remained unmatched.

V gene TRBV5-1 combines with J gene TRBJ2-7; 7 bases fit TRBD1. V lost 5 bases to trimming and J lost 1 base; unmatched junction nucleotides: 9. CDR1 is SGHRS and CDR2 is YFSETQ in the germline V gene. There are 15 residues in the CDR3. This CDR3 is CASSPTSRGSYEQYF. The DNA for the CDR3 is TGCGCCAGCAGTCCCACGTCCAGGGGGTCCTACGAGCAGTACTTC.

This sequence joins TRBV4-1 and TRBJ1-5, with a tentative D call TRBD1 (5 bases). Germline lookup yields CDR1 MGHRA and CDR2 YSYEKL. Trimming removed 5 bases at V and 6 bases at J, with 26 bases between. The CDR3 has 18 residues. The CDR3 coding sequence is TGCGCCAGCAGCTCGTCCCTTGGTGGAGGGCGGGGGAGTCAGCCCCAGCATTTT. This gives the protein CASSSSLGGGRGSQPQHF.